This record covers a single T cell receptor (beta chain). This entry is derived from a study of patients and donors after allogeneic stem cell transplantation. There are 15 residues in the CDR3. CDR1 is SEHNR and CDR2 is FQNEAQ in the germline V gene (reference sequence). The J segment lost 2 bases and the V segment lost 4 bases, leaving 4 bases of the junction unmatched. TCRdb reprocessed the RT-PCR reads with MiXCR, giving one entry per CDR3 protein. The top ten clones hold 5% to 6.5% of a sample with some 880,000 distinct CDR3 sequences, approximately 19% of them seen once. The rearrangement joins TRBV7-9 to TRBJ1-3; 8 bases map to TRBD1. This receptor was obtained from a human donor who was either an allogeneic HSCT recipient or a stem cell or donor lymphocyte infusion donor (not recorded which). It is not recorded whose cells these are; they may come from a transplant donor. The sequencing sample was made of blood, either unsorted or a sorted T cell fraction (not recorded which). DNA for the CDR3: TGTGCCAGCAGCTCAACAGGGGGGCCTGGAAACACCATATATTTT. This codes for CASSSTGGPGNTIYF.